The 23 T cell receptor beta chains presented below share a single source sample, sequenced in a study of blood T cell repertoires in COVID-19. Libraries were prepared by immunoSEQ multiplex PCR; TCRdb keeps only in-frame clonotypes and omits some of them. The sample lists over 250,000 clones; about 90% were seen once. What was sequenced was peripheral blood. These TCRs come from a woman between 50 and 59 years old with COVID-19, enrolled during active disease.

DNA for the CDR3: TGTGCCAGCAGCCTGGGGGGGACAGGGAATATAGCAGATACGCAGTATTTT. Translation gives CASSLGGTGNIADTQYF. This chain connects TRBV5-6 to TRBJ2-3; 9 nucleotides agree with TRBD1. The CDR3 covers 17 residues. After removal of 4 bases from V and 4 bases from J, the junction contained 13 bases not matched to a gene. Germline-derived CDR1 and CDR2 are SGHDT and YYEEEE.

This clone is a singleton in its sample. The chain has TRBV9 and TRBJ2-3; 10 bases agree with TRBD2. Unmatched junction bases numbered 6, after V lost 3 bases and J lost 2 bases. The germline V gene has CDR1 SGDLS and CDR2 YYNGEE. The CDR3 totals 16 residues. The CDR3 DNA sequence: TGTGCCAGCAGCGCAATCCTAGCGGGAGCCACAGATACGCAGTATTTT. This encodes CASSAILAGATDTQYF.

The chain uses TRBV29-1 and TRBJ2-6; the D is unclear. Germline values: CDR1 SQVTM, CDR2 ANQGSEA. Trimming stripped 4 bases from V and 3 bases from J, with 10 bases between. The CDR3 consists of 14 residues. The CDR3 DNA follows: TGCAGCGTTGGAATGCTATTTGGGGCCAACGTCCTGACTTTC. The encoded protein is CSVGMLFGANVLTF.

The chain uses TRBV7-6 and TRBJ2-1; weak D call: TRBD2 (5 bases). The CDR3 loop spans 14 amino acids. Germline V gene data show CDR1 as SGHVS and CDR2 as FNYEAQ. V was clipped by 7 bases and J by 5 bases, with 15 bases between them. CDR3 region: CASTAGLGDNEQFF. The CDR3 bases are TGTGCCAGCACCGCCGGACTGGGCGACAATGAGCAGTTCTTC.

CDR3 bases: TGTGCCAGCAGCCAAGTTCAAGGTGGAGCGAAGGATGAAAAACTGTTTTTT. Its translation: CASSQVQGGAKDEKLFF. The chain links TRBV3-1 (or the pseudogene TRBV3-2) to TRBJ1-4, with no clear D. CDR1 is LGHDT, CDR2 YNNKEL, per germline (reference sequence). V gave up 1 base and J gave up 6 bases, with 18 bases separating them. This CDR3 is 17 amino acids long.

The CDR3 spells CASSLGQGTNEQFF. CDR3 in DNA: TGTGCCAGCAGCCTGGGACAGGGGACCAATGAGCAGTTCTTC. J is TRBJ2-1 and V is TRBV7-3, with 10 nucleotides matching TRBD1. J lost 6 bases, V lost 5 bases, and 4 bases had no gene match. The CDR3 loop spans 14 amino acids. The germline gives CDR1 SGHTA, CDR2 FQGTGA.

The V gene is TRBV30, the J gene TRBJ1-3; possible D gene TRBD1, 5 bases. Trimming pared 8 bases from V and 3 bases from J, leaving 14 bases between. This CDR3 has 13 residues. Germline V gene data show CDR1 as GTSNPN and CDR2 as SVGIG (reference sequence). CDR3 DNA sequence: TGTGCCCACAAAAGGGGTCATGGAAACACCATATATTTT. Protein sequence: CAHKRGHGNTIYF.

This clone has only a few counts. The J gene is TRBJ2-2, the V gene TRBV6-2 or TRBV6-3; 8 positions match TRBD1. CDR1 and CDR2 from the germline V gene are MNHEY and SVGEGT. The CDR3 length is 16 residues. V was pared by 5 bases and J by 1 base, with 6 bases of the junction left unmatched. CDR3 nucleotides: TGTGCCAGCAGTAACAGGGGGGCTCAGAACACCGGGGAGCTGTTTTTT. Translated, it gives CASSNRGAQNTGELFF.

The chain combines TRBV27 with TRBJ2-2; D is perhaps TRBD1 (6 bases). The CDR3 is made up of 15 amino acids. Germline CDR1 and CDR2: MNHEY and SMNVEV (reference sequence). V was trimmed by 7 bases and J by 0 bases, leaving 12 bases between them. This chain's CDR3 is CASKGQPANTGELFF. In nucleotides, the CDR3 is TGTGCCAGCAAAGGACAGCCCGCGAACACCGGGGAGCTGTTTTTT.

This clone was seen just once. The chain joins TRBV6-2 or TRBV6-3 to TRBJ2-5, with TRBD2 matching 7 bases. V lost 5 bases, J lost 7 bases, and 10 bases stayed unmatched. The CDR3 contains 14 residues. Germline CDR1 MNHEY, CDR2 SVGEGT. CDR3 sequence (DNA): TGTGCCAGCAGTGGGACTACCGAACCTGGGACCCAGTACTTC. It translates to CASSGTTEPGTQYF.

Written as DNA, the CDR3 is TGTGCCAGCAGCTTAGCGGGGACAGGGGGCGTCACAGATACGCAGTATTTT. Translating it yields CASSLAGTGGVTDTQYF. The J gene is TRBJ2-3, the V gene TRBV7-6; TRBD1 aligns across 12 bases. The V gene's germline CDR1 is SGHVS and CDR2 FNYEAQ. This CDR3 is 17 amino acids long. The J segment lost 2 bases and the V segment lost 0 bases, leaving 3 bases of the junction unmatched.

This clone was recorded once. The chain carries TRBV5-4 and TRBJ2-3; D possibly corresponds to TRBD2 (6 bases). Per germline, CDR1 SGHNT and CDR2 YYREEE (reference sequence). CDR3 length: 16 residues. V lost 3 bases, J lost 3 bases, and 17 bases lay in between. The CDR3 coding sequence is TGTGCCAGCAGCTCCGGGACTCGGGGTCAGACAGATACGCAGTATTTT. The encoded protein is CASSSGTRGQTDTQYF.

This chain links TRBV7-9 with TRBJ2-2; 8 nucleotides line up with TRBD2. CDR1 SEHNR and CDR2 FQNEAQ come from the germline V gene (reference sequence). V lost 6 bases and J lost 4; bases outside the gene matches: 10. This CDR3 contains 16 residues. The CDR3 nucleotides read TGTGCCAGCAGTTTCAGGGCGGGGGGAATCACCGGGGAGCTGTTTTTT. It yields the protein CASSFRAGGITGELFF.

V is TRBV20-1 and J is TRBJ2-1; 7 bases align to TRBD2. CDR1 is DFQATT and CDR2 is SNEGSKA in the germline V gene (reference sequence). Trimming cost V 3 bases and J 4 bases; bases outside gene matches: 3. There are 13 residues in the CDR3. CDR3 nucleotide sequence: TGCAGTGCTAGTAGGACTAGGTACAATGAGCAGTTCTTC. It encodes CSASRTRYNEQFF.

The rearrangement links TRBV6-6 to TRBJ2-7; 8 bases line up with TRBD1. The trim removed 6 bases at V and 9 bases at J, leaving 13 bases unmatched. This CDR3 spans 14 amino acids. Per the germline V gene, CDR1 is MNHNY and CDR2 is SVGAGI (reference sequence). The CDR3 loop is CASSQRSGGATQYF. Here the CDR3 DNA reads TGTGCCAGCAGCCAAAGGTCAGGGGGCGCGACGCAGTACTTC.

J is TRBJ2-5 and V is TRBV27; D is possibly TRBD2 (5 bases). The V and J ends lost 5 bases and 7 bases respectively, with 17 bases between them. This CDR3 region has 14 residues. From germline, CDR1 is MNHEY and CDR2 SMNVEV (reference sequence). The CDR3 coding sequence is TGTGCCAGCAGTAGGTACAGCGGAGAGGGGACCCAGTACTTC. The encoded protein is CASSRYSGEGTQYF.

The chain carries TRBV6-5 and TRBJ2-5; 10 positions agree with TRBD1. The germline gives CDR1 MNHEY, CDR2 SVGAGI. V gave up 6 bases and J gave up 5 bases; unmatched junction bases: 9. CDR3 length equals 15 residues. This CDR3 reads CASRTSTGGGETQYF. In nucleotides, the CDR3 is TGTGCCAGCAGGACCTCGACAGGGGGCGGGGAGACCCAGTACTTC.

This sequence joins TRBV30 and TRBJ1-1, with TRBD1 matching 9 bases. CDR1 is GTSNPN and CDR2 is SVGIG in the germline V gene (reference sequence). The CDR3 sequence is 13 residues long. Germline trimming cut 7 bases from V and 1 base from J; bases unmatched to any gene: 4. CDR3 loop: CAYLQGANTEAFF. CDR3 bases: TGTGCCTACCTACAGGGGGCGAACACTGAAGCTTTCTTT.

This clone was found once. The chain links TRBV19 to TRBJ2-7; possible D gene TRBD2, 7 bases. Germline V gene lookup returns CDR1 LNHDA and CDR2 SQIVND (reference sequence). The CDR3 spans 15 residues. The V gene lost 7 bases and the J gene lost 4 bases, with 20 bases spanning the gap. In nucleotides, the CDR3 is TGTGCCAGTACCTCGGAGGGGGAGGGCTCTTACGAGCAGTACTTC. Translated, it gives CASTSEGEGSYEQYF.

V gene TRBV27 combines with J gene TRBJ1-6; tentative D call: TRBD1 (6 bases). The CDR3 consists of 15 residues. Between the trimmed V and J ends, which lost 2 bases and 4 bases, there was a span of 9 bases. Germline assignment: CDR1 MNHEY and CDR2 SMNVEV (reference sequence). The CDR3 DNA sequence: TGTGCCAGCAGTTTAGGACAGCCTTATAATTCACCCCTCCACTTT. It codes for CASSLGQPYNSPLHF.

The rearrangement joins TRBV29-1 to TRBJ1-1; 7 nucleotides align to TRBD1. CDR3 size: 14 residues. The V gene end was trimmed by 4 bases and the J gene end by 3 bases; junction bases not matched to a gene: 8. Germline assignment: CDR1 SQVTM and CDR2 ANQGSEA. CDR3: CSVAQGGWDTEAFF. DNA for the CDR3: TGCAGCGTTGCTCAGGGGGGCTGGGACACTGAAGCTTTCTTT.

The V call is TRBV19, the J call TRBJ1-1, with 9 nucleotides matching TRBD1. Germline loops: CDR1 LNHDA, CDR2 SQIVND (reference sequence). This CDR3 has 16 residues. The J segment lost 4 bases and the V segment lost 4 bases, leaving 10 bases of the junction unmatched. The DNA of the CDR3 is TGTGCCAGTAGTAGTAGTACAGGGGGCGCGGGCACTGAAGCTTTCTTT. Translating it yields CASSSSTGGAGTEAFF. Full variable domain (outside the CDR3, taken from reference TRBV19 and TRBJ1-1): DGGITQSPKYLFRKEGQNVTLSCEQNLNHDAMYWYRQDPGQGLRLIYYSQIVNDFQKGDIAEGYSVSREKKESFPLTVTSAQKNPTAFYLCASSSSTGGAGTEAFFGQGTRLTVV.

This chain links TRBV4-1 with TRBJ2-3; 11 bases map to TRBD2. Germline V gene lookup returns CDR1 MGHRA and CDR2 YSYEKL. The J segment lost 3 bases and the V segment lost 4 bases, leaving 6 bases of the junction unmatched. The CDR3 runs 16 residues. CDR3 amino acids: CASSRQLAGATDTQYF. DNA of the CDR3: TGCGCCAGCAGCCGACAACTAGCGGGAGCAACAGATACGCAGTATTTT.